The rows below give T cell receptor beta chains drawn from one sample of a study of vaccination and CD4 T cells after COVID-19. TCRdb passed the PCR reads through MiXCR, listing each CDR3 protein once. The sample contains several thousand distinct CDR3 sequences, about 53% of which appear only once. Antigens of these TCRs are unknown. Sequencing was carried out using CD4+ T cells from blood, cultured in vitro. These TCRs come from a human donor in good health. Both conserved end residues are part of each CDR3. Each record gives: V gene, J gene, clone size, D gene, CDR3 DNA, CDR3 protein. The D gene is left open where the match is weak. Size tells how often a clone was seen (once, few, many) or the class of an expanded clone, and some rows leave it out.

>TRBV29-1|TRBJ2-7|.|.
TGCAGCGTTCCGCGGCCCGGACTAGGGGGCTCCTACGAGCAGTACTTC
CSVPRPGLGGSYEQYF
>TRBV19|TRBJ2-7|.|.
TGTGCCAGTAGTCTACAGGGAGGGCCCTACGAGCAGTACTTC
CASSLQGGPYEQYF
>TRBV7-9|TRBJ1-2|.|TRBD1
TGTGCCAGCAGCCCCAGGGGGGAAGACTATGGCTACACCTTC
CASSPRGEDYGYTF
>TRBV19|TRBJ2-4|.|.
TGTGCCAGTAGTATGGGGGTGGGGACCGGGGACATTCAGTACTTC
CASSMGVGTGDIQYF
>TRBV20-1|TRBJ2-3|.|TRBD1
TGCAGTGCTCATGGGACAGGCGCAGATACGCAGTATTTT
CSAHGTGADTQYF
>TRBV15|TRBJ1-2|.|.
TGTGCCACCAGCAGGTCCAGGGACTATGGCTACACCTTC
CATSRSRDYGYTF
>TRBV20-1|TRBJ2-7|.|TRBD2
TGCAGTGCTAGAGCCGCGACTAGCGCGACCTCCTACGAGCGGTACTTC
CSARAATSATSYERYF
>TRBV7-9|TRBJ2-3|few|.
TGTGCCAGCAGCCCGTGGCGGCGGGGAGATACGCAGTATTTT
CASSPWRRGDTQYF
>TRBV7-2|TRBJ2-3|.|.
TGTGCCAGCAGCCCATCTAGCACCAGCACAGATACGCAGTATTTT
CASSPSSTSTDTQYF
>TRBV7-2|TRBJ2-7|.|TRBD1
TGTGCCAGCACCCCGGACAGGGTCTACGAGCAGTACTTC
CASTPDRVYEQYF
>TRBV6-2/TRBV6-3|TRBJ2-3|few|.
TGTGCCAGCAGCCCGTCGGGGGCGACAGATACGCAGTATTTT
CASSPSGATDTQYF
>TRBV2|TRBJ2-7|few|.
TGTGCCAGCAGTGTCTCGGGCAAGGGTACGGGCGAGCAGTACTTC
CASSVSGKGTGEQYF
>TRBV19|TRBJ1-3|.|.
TGTGCCAGTAGGACTACAGGGAGCGGAAACACCATATATTTT
CASRTTGSGNTIYF
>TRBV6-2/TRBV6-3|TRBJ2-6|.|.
TGTGCCAGCAATGGCATTTTCTCTGGGGCCAACGTCCTGACTTTC
CASNGIFSGANVLTF
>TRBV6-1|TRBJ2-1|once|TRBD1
TGTGCCAGCAGCCCCCAGGGGGATTGGCAGTTCTTC
CASSPQGDWQFF